This is a list of T cell receptor beta chains from one sample in a study of CD8+ T cells in alopecia areata. Clones were read by immunoSEQ multiplex PCR, and TCRdb kept only the in-frame ones, dropping some. The data contain some 150,000 clones, nearly 55% of them singletons. The input for sequencing was CD8+ T cells sorted from blood, taken at week 4, from a patient treated with tofacitinib. Every receptor here comes from a human donor with alopecia areata. CDR3s include the opening cysteine and the closing phenylalanine or tryptophan. The D gene is left open where the match is weak. Part of the rows lack a size; the others show once, few, many or a class for expanded clones.

TRBD2	TRBJ2-7	NA	TRBV4-2	TGTGCCAGCAGCCCCCGGACTAGCGGGGGTAGCTCCTACGAGCAGTACTTC	CASSPRTSGGSSYEQYF
NA	TRBJ2-7	few	TRBV10-2	TGCGCCAGCAAGAGGGGGGAGGGCTACGAGCAGTACTTC	CASKRGEGYEQYF
NA	TRBJ1-5	NA	TRBV12-5	TGTGCTAGTGGTTCCGTCTCATATCAGCCCCAGCATTTT	CASGSVSYQPQHF
NA	TRBJ1-4	NA	TRBV30	TGTGCCTGGTCGGACGCTCGAGGGCTGTTTTTT	CAWSDARGLFF
TRBD1	TRBJ1-5	NA	TRBV6-5	TGTGCCAGCAGTTACGGACAGGGCTATCAGCCCCAGCATTTT	CASSYGQGYQPQHF
NA	TRBJ2-3	NA	TRBV18	TGTGCCAGCTCACCTCCCGGAGGTAGCACAGATACGCAGTATTTT	CASSPPGGSTDTQYF
NA	TRBJ1-1	NA	TRBV30	TGTGCCTGGAGTCAAAACTTTGGGGTGGCTGAAGCTTTCTTT	CAWSQNFGVAEAFF
NA	TRBJ2-3	few	TRBV6-4	TGTGCCAGCAGTGACTCAGAAGGGGGCACAGATACGCAGTATTTT	CASSDSEGGTDTQYF
NA	TRBJ1-2	NA	TRBV30	TGTGCCTGGATCCCACCCGAGGGGAATGGCTACACCTTC	CAWIPPEGNGYTF
NA	TRBJ2-1	few	TRBV11-2	TGTGCCAGCAGCCAGTATGAGGGACGGGATGAGCAGTTCTTC	CASSQYEGRDEQFF
NA	TRBJ2-7	NA	TRBV30	TGTGCCTGGAGCCCGACGGAAGCCCCCATCGAGCAGTACTTC	CAWSPTEAPIEQYF
NA	TRBJ2-2	NA	TRBV2	TGTGCCAGCAGTGAGGACACGACGAACACCGGGGAGCTGTTTTTT	CASSEDTTNTGELFF
TRBD1	TRBJ2-7	NA	TRBV5-5	TGCGCCAGCAGCCAAGGGGCTAGGGGACAGGGAAACCACTACGAGCAGTACTTC	CASSQGARGQGNHYEQYF
TRBD1	TRBJ1-1	NA	TRBV5-6	TGTGCCAGCAGCGGTGACAGGGGTCCCTCTGAAGCTTTCTTT	CASSGDRGPSEAFF
NA	TRBJ2-7	once	TRBV29-1	TGCAGCGTTGAAACGGGGAGCTCCTACGAGCAGTACTTC	CSVETGSSYEQYF
NA	TRBJ1-5	NA	TRBV5-6	TGTGCCAGCAGCTCATCCGGGGCCGGCGATCAGCCCCAGCATTTT	CASSSSGAGDQPQHF
NA	TRBJ1-4	few	TRBV29-1	TGCAGCGTTGGGGACGGTGCAACTAATGAAAAACTGTTTTTT	CSVGDGATNEKLFF
NA	TRBJ2-1	NA	TRBV9	TGTGCCAGCACCTCTACTGGGGATGAGCAGTTCTTC	CASTSTGDEQFF
TRBD2	TRBJ2-2	few	TRBV11-2	TGTGCCAGCAATAGACTAGCCGGAGAGGGGGAGCTGTTTTTT	CASNRLAGEGELFF
NA	TRBJ1-6	NA	TRBV4-3	TGCGCCAGCAGGGGTGGGGCCTATAATTCACCCCTCCACTTT	CASRGGAYNSPLHF
NA	TRBJ2-3	few	TRBV27	TGTGCCAGCAGTTATAGCACAGATACGCAGTATTTT	CASSYSTDTQYF
NA	TRBJ2-1	NA	TRBV30	TGTGCCTGGAGTGTACCGGCAGAGTCCTACAATGAGCAGTTCTTC	CAWSVPAESYNEQFF
NA	TRBJ2-2	few	TRBV29-1	TGCAGCGCCAGGTCCGGAACCGGGGAGCTGTTTTTT	CSARSGTGELFF
NA	TRBJ2-2	NA	TRBV15	TGTGCCACCAATTCAGCGGAATCCGGGGAGCTGTTTTTT	CATNSAESGELFF
NA	TRBJ2-5	NA	TRBV27	TGTGCCAGCAGTTTATATCTTTGGGAGACCCAGTACTTC	CASSLYLWETQYF
NA	TRBJ2-7	few	TRBV5-6	TGTGCCAGCAGCTTAGGTAGCAACGCCTACGAGCAGTACTTC	CASSLGSNAYEQYF
NA	TRBJ2-2	once	TRBV4-3	TGCGCCAGCAGCCAGGTTGAGAGCACCGGGGAGCTGTTTTTT	CASSQVESTGELFF
NA	TRBJ2-1	NA	TRBV29-1	TGCAGCGTTGGGCAGGTTAACTATAATGAGCAGTTCTTC	CSVGQVNYNEQFF
NA	TRBJ1-1	NA	TRBV7-9	TGTGCCAGCAGCTCGGACAGCGCCCGGGAAGCTTTCTTT	CASSSDSAREAFF
TRBD1	TRBJ2-2	NA	TRBV7-9	TGTGCCAGCAGGACGGACAGGACTAACACCGGGGAGCTGTTTTTT	CASRTDRTNTGELFF
NA	TRBJ1-2	few	TRBV11-2	TGTGCCAGCAGCTTAGGAGGACAGCATACCTTC	CASSLGGQHTF
TRBD1	TRBJ1-4	NA	TRBV7-9	TGTGCCAGCAGCATCCGGGACAGCGATAATGAAAAACTGTTTTTT	CASSIRDSDNEKLFF
NA	TRBJ2-1	few	TRBV30	TGTGCCTGGAGTGTATCCAATGAGCAGTTCTTC	CAWSVSNEQFF
NA	TRBJ2-7	NA	TRBV13	TGTGCCAGCAGCTCTGGGGATCTTCGGCCCACCTACGAGCAGTACTTC	CASSSGDLRPTYEQYF
NA	TRBJ1-2	NA	TRBV30	TGTGCCTGGAGTGTCGAGGGCGGCTACACCTTC	CAWSVEGGYTF
NA	TRBJ2-5	NA	TRBV11-2	TGTGCCAGCAGCTTAGCGGGAAGGACGGACCAAGAGACCCAGTACTTC	CASSLAGRTDQETQYF
NA	TRBJ2-4	few	TRBV7-9	TGTGCCAGCAGCTCGGGACTCGCCAAAAACATTCAGTACTTC	CASSSGLAKNIQYF
TRBD2	TRBJ2-1	NA	TRBV9	TGTGCCAGCAGCCCTACCGGACTAGCGGGCTCCTACAATGAGCAGTTCTTC	CASSPTGLAGSYNEQFF
NA	TRBJ2-6	NA	TRBV27	TGTGCCAGCTCCGGCTGGGCCAACGTCCTGACTTTC	CASSGWANVLTF
NA	TRBJ2-7	few	TRBV4-1	TGCGCCAGCAGCCAAGAGGCTCGGTACTACGAGCAGTACTTC	CASSQEARYYEQYF
NA	TRBJ1-5	NA	TRBV5-6	TGTGCCAGCAGCTTAGGTAGCAATCAGCCCCAGCATTTT	CASSLGSNQPQHF
NA	TRBJ2-5	NA	TRBV5-4	TGTGCCAGCAGCTCATACTCTCGCGGGCCCCAACAAGAGACCCAGTACTTC	CASSSYSRGPQQETQYF
NA	TRBJ1-4	few	TRBV4-3	TGCGCCAGCAGCCCTACCCGGACAGCAACTAATGAAAAACTGTTTTTT	CASSPTRTATNEKLFF
NA	TRBJ2-3	NA	TRBV29-1	TGCAGCGTTGCGGGCGGGGAAGGGGCAGATACGCAGTATTTT	CSVAGGEGADTQYF
NA	TRBJ2-2	NA	TRBV6-5	TGTGCCAGCAGTTACAAAACAGGTTACACCGGGGAGCTGTTTTTT	CASSYKTGYTGELFF
NA	TRBJ2-7	NA	TRBV20-1	TGCAGTGCTAGATGGGGGATTGAGCAGTACTTC	CSARWGIEQYF
NA	TRBJ1-1	NA	TRBV5-1	TGCGCCAGCAAACCCTGGACCACCCTGAACACTGAAGCTTTCTTT	CASKPWTTLNTEAFF
NA	TRBJ2-2	NA	TRBV7-2	TGTGCCAGCAGCTTAGTCGCAGGGGACCCCGGGGAGCTGTTTTTT	CASSLVAGDPGELFF